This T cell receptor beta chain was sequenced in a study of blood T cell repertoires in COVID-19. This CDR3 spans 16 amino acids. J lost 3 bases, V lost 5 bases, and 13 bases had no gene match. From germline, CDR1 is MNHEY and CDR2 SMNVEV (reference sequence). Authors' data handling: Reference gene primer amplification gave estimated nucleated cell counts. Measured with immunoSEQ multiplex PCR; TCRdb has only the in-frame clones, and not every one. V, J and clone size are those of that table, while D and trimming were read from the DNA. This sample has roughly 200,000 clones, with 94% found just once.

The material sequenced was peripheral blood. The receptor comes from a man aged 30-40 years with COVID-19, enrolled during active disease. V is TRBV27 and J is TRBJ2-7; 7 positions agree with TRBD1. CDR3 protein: CASSPKKQGRDYEQYF. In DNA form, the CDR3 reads TGTGCCAGCAGTCCCAAGAAACAGGGGAGAGACTACGAGCAGTACTTC.